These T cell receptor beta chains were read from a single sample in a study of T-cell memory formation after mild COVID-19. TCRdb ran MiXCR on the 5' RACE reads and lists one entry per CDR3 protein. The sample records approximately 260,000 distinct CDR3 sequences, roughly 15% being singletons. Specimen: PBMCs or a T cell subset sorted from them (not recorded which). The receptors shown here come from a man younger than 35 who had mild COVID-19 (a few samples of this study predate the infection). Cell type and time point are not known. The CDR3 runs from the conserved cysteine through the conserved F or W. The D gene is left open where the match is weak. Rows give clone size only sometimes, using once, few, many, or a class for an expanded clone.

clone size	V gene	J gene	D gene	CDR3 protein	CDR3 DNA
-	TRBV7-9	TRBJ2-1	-	CASSHWRGKEYNEQFF	TGTGCCAGCAGCCACTGGAGGGGAAAGGAATACAATGAGCAGTTCTTC
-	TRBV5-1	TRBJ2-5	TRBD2	CASSLEGLSGGAVVETQYF	TGCGCCAGCAGCTTGGAAGGTCTCAGCGGGGGTGCGGTTGTGGAGACCCAGTACTTC
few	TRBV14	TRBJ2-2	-	CASSRLGARTGELFF	TGTGCCAGCAGCCGATTAGGGGCACGTACCGGGGAGCTGTTTTTT
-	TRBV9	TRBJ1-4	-	CASSVRPNEKLFF	TGTGCCAGCAGCGTCCGCCCGAATGAAAAACTGTTTTTT
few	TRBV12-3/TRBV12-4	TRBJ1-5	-	CASSQTTFGNQPQHF	TGTGCCAGCAGCCAGACTACATTCGGCAATCAGCCCCAGCATTTT
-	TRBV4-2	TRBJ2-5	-	CASSPLKNRETQYF	TGTGCCAGCAGCCCACTCAAAAATAGAGAGACCCAGTACTTC
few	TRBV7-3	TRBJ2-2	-	CASSLEGPGRGTELFF	TGTGCCAGCAGCCTCGAGGGTCCCGGGCGAGGTACCGAGCTGTTTTTT
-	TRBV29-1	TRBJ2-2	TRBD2	CSARTSTGRTTGELFF	TGCAGCGCCCGGACTAGCACGGGCCGAACAACCGGGGAGCTGTTTTTT
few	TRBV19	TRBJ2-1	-	CASTCPEQFF	TGTGCCAGTACCTGTCCCGAGCAGTTCTTC
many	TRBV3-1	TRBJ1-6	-	CASSPTGFYNSPLHF	TGTGCCAGCAGCCCCACAGGGTTCTATAATTCACCCCTCCACTTT
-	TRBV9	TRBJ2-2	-	CASTPVQGGLVGELFF	TGTGCCAGCACCCCTGTTCAGGGGGGGCTGGTCGGGGAGCTGTTTTTT
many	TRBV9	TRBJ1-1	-	CASSVAWETEAFF	TGTGCCAGCAGCGTAGCCTGGGAGACTGAAGCTTTCTTT
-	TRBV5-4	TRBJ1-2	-	CASSLPTPGLGGYTF	TGTGCCAGCAGCTTGCCGACCCCTGGTTTGGGTGGCTACACCTTC
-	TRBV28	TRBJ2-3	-	CASSSTPGYTQYF	TGTGCCAGCAGTTCCACACCGGGCTATACGCAGTATTTT
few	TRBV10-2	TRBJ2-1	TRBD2	CASSDPGGPGNEQFF	TGCGCCAGCAGTGATCCGGGGGGGCCGGGGAATGAGCAGTTCTTC
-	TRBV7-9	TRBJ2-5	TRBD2	CASSPQYRTSAQETQYF	TGTGCCAGCAGCCCGCAATACCGGACTAGCGCCCAAGAGACCCAGTACTTC
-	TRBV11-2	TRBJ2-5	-	CASSPQAKWETQYF	TGTGCCAGCAGCCCACAAGCTAAGTGGGAGACCCAGTACTTC
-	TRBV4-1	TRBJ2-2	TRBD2	CASSPSGSGGELFF	TGCGCCAGCAGCCCGAGCGGGAGCGGCGGGGAGCTGTTTTTT
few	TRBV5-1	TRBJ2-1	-	CASSADRDNEQFF	TGCGCCAGCAGCGCGGACAGAGACAATGAGCAGTTCTTC
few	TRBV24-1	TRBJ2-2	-	CATSDSGTVNTGELFF	TGTGCCACCAGTGACTCCGGGACGGTGAACACCGGGGAGCTGTTTTTT
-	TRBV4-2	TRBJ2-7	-	CASSQGRFGQSSYEQYF	TGTGCCAGCAGCCAAGGACGCTTTGGACAGTCCTCCTACGAGCAGTACTTC
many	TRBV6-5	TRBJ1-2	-	CASSYGGGYGYTF	TGTGCCAGCAGTTACGGGGGGGGCTATGGCTACACCTTC
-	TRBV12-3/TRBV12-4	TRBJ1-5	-	CASSFRELGNQPQHF	TGTGCCAGCAGTTTTCGGGAGCTTGGCAATCAGCCCCAGCATTTT
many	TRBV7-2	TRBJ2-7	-	CASSLVNYEQYF	TGTGCCAGCAGCTTAGTCAATTACGAGCAGTACTTC
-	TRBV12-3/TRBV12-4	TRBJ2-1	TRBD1	CASSLTGVDYNEQFF	TGTGCCAGCAGTCTCACAGGGGTCGACTACAATGAGCAGTTCTTC
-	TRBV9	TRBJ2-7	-	CASSVEGHPTYEQYF	TGTGCCAGCAGCGTAGAGGGGCATCCCACCTACGAGCAGTACTTC
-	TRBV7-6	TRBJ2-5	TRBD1	CASSLEGGTGYETQYF	TGTGCCAGCAGCTTAGAGGGAGGGACAGGGTATGAGACCCAGTACTTC
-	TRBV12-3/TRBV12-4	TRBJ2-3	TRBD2	CASSPRLAGGPSTDTQYF	TGTGCCAGCAGTCCCCGACTTGCGGGGGGCCCTAGCACAGATACGCAGTATTTT
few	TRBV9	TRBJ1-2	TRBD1	CASSQGTEGNGYTF	TGTGCCAGCAGCCAAGGGACAGAAGGGAATGGCTACACCTTC